This T cell receptor beta chain appears in the sequencing data of a study of T-cell reconstitution after alpha-beta-depleted transplantation in children. As it was prepared, the TCRbeta library received unique molecular identifiers. One entry per CDR3 protein results from TCRdb running MiXCR on the PCR reads. The sample yields 500,000 to 750,000 distinct CDR3 sequences, 13% seen once. Whole-study findings and limits: Diversity of TCRbeta at day 60 was high in some patients, arising from surviving recipient T cells and thymic progenitors. T-cell counts and diversity were attributed mostly to newly produced T cells one year after transplant.

A word on this clonotype: Antigen unknown.

The CDR3 runs 17 residues. Per the germline V gene, CDR1 is SEHNR and CDR2 is FQNEAQ (reference sequence). V was clipped by 2 bases and J by 2 bases, with 17 bases between them. This material consisted of PBMCs, mostly from graft donor cells, taken 360 days after TCRalphabeta/CD19-depleted stem cell transplant. This chain links TRBV7-9 with TRBJ2-3; D is ambiguous. The receptor was derived from a male patient aged 10 to 17 who had a stem cell transplant for acute myeloid leukemia, so the T cells may come from the graft donor. The chain's CDR3 is CASSLIGVYGPTDTQYF. CDR3 DNA: TGTGCCAGCAGCTTAATCGGAGTCTACGGTCCCACAGATACGCAGTATTTT.